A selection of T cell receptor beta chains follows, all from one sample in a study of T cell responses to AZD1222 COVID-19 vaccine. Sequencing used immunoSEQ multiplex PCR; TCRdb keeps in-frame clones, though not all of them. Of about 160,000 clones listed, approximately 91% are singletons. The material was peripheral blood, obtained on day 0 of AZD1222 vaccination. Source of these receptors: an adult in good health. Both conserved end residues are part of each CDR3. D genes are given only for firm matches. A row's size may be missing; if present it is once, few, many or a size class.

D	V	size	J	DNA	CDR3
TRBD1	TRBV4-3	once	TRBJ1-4	TGCGCCAGCAGCCACGACAGGGATGAAAAACTGTTTTTT	CASSHDRDEKLFF
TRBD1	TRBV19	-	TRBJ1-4	TGTGCCAGTAGTAATTACGGGACAGGGAGTGAAAAACTGTTTTTT	CASSNYGTGSEKLFF
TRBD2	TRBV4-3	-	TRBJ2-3	TGCGCCAGCAGCCAAGGGAGGCTAGCGGGGAATACGCAGTATTTT	CASSQGRLAGNTQYF
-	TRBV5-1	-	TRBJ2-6	TGCGCCAGCAGCTTCGACTTCTCTGGGGCCAACGTCCTGACTTTC	CASSFDFSGANVLTF
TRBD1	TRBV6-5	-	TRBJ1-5	TGTGCCAGCAGTTACGGACAGGGTATCCAGCCCCAGCATTTT	CASSYGQGIQPQHF
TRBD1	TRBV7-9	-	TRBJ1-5	TGTGCCAGCAGTACTACAGGGGGCCCTCAGCCCCAGCATTTT	CASSTTGGPQPQHF
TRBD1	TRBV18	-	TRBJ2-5	TGTGCCAGCTCACGCGAAAGGACAGGGCTCGAGGAGACCCAGTACTTC	CASSRERTGLEETQYF
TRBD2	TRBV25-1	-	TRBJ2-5	TGTGCCAGCAGGGGGACTAGCGGGGGCCCAATATTGCAAGAGACCCAGTACTTC	CASRGTSGGPILQETQYF
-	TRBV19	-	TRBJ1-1	TGTGCCAGTGGACAGTTTGAAGCTTTCTTT	CASGQFEAFF
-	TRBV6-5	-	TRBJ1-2	TGTGCCAGCAGTAAAACAGAAATCTATGGCTACACCTTC	CASSKTEIYGYTF
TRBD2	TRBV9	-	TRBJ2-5	TGTGCCAGCAGCGCCGGGACTAACCAAGAGACCCAGTACTTC	CASSAGTNQETQYF
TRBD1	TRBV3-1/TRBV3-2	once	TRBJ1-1	TGTGCCAGCAGCCAGGGACAGATGAACACTGAAGCTTTCTTT	CASSQGQMNTEAFF
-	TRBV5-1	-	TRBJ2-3	TGCGCCAGCAGCCCCTTTGGGAGCGTTCGGGGCACAGATACGCAGTATTTT	CASSPFGSVRGTDTQYF
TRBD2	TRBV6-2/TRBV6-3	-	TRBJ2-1	TGTGCCAGCAGTCCCCGGCTAGCGGCCTACAATGAGCAGTTCTTC	CASSPRLAAYNEQFF
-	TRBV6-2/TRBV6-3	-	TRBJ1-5	TGTGCCAGCAGTTACGGCAGGGAACAGCCCCAGCATTTT	CASSYGREQPQHF
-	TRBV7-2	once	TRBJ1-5	TGTGCCAGCAGCTTAGTAGGCGGGGGCAGGCAGCCCCAGCATTTT	CASSLVGGGRQPQHF
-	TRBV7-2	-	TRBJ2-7	TGTGCCAGCACCCTCCACCCCGGGCCCTCCTACGAGCAGTACTTC	CASTLHPGPSYEQYF
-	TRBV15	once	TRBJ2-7	TGTGCCACCAGCAGAGATTCACAGGTGGCCTACGAGCAGTACTTC	CATSRDSQVAYEQYF
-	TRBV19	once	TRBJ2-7	TGTGCCAGTAGTATTGGCGCGGGGAGCTCCTACGAGCAGTACTTC	CASSIGAGSSYEQYF
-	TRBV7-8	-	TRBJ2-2	TGTGCCAGCAGCCGAGTTTTGGGGGCAGGGTTCACCGGGGAGCTGTTTTTT	CASSRVLGAGFTGELFF
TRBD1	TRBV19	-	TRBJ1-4	TGTGCCAGTAGTGCCAAGGACAGGGCGGCTAATGAAAAACTGTTTTTT	CASSAKDRAANEKLFF
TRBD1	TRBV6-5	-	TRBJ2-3	TGTGCCAGCAGTTGGGGACAGGGGGGCACAGATACGCAGTATTTT	CASSWGQGGTDTQYF
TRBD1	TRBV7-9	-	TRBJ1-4	TGTGCCAGCAGTTGGGGCGGGACAGGACATGCAACTAATGAAAAACTGTTTTTT	CASSWGGTGHATNEKLFF
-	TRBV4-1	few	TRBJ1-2	TGCGCCAGCAGCCCTCGGACGAAAGGAGGCTATGGCTACACCTTC	CASSPRTKGGYGYTF
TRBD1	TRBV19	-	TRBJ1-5	TGTGCCAGTAGTATCCCAGACAGGGGTGGAGTTGGCAATCAGCCCCAGCATTTT	CASSIPDRGGVGNQPQHF
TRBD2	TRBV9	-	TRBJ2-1	TGTGCCAGCAGCCCTCCGGGACTAGGCGGGTCCAATGAGCAGTTCTTC	CASSPPGLGGSNEQFF
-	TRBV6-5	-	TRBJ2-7	TGTGCCAGCAGTTTGTCCCTTTCGTCCGAGCAGTACTTC	CASSLSLSSEQYF
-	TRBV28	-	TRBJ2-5	TGTGCCAGCAGTTCCCGAGTGGGTAAGACCCAGTACTTC	CASSSRVGKTQYF